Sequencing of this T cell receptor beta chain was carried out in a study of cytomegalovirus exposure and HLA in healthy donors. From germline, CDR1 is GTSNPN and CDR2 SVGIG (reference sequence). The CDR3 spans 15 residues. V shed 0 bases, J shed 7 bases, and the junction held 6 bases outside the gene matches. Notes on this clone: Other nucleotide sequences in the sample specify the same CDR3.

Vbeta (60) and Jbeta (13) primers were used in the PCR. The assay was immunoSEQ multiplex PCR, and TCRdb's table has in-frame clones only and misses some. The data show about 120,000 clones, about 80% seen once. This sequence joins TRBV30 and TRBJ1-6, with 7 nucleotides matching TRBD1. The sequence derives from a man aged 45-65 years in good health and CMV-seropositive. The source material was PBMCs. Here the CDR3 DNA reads TGTGCCTGGAGTGTTCAGGGGGGAAGCAATTCACCCCTCCACTTT. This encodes CAWSVQGGSNSPLHF. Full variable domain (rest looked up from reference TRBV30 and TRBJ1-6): SQTIHQWPATLVQPVGSPLSLECTVEGTSNPNLYWYRQAAGRGLQLLFYSVGIGQISSEVPQNLSASRPQDRQFILSSKKLLLSDSGFYLCAWSVQGGSNSPLHFGNGTRLTVT.